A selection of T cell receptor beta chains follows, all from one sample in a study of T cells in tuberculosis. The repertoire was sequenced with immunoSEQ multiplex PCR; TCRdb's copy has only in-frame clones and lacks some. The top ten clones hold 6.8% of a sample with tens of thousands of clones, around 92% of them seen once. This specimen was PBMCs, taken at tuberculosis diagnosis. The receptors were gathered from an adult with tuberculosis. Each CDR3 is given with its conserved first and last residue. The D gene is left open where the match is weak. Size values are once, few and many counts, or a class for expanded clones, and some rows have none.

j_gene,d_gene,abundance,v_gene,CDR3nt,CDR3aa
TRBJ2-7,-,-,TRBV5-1,TGCGCCAGCAGTTTAGAGCCAACCTACGAGCAGTACTTC,CASSLEPTYEQYF
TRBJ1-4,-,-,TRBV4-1,TGCGCCAGCAGCCAAACCGCCAGGGAAAATGAAAAACTGTTTTTT,CASSQTARENEKLFF
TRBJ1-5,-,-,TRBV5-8,TGTGCCAGCAGCCAGCAAAGGGAGGGAAATCAGCCCCAGCATTTT,CASSQQREGNQPQHF
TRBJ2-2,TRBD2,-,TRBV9,TGTGCCAGCAGCGTAGATGCGGGGGGTCCCGGGGAGCTGTTTTTT,CASSVDAGGPGELFF
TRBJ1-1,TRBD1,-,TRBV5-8,TGTGCCAGCACATTGGGGGACAGGGGAAGGACTGAAGCTTTCTTT,CASTLGDRGRTEAFF
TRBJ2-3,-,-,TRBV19,TGTGCCAGTAGTATAGATTATCAGCGGGCAGATACGCAGTATTTT,CASSIDYQRADTQYF
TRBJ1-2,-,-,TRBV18,TGTGCCAGCTCACAAGGACGGATGGGGGCTGACTATGGCTACACCTTC,CASSQGRMGADYGYTF
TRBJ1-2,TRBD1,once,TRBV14,TGTGCCAGCAGCCAAGTGGTCGGGGACAGGTGGGGCTACACCTTC,CASSQVVGDRWGYTF
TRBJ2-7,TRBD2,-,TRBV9,TGTGCCAGCAGCGTAGGTAGCGGGACGGCCTACGAGCAGTACTTC,CASSVGSGTAYEQYF
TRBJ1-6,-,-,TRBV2,TGTGCCAGCAGACCCCGGGGTGCGGATTCACCCCTCCACTTT,CASRPRGADSPLHF
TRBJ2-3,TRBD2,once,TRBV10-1,TGCGCCAGCAGTGAATCTGCGGGGGGCACAGATACGCAGTATTTT,CASSESAGGTDTQYF
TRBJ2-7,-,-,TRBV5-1,TGCGCCAGCAGCCGGGGGGCCGGAACCTACGAGCAGTACTTC,CASSRGAGTYEQYF
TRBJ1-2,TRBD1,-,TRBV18,TGTGCCAGCTCACCAACCAGTACTGCAGGACAGGGTGATGGCTACACCTTC,CASSPTSTAGQGDGYTF
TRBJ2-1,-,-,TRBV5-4,TGTGCCAGCAGCTTGGGGCTTGAGCAGTTCTTC,CASSLGLEQFF
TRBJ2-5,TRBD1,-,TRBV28,TGTGCCAGCAGCAGATACATGGGACAGCCAAAAGAGACCCAGTACTTC,CASSRYMGQPKETQYF
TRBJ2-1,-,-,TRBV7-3,TGTGCCAGCAGCTTACCCCAACTCGGGAAGGCTGAGCAGTTCTTC,CASSLPQLGKAEQFF
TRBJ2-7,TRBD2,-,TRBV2,TGTGCCAGCGGGGCTAGCGGCTACGAGCAGTACTTC,CASGASGYEQYF
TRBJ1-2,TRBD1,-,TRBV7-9,TGTGCCAGCAGCTCCCGGGACAGAGGAAACTATGGCTACACCTTC,CASSSRDRGNYGYTF
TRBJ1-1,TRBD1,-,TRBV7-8,TGTGCCAGCAGCTTACTCAGGGGGCGAGATGCCACTGAAGCTTTCTTT,CASSLLRGRDATEAFF
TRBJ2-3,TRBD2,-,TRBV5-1,TGCGCCAGCAGCCCCTTAGCGGGGGGGCCTGGGTTGAATACGCAGTATTTT,CASSPLAGGPGLNTQYF
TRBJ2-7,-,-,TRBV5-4,TGTGCCAGCAGCTTGGGGTCCCGGTACGAGCAGTACTTC,CASSLGSRYEQYF
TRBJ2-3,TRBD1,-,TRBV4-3,TGCGCCAGCAGCGAGGGACAGGGGGACACAGATACGCAGTATTTT,CASSEGQGDTDTQYF
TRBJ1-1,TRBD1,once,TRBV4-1,TGCGCCAGCAGCCAAGACGCTAGACAGGGAGGGAACACTGAAGCTTTCTTT,CASSQDARQGGNTEAFF
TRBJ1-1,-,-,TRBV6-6,TGTGCCAGCAGTTCCCCGACAGGAGTGAACACTGAAGCTTTCTTT,CASSSPTGVNTEAFF
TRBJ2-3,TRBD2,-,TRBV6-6,TGTGCCACGGCTAGCGGGCCAGATACGCAGTATTTT,CATASGPDTQYF
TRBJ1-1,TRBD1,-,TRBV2,TGTGCCAGCATTGTCGGACAGGGGAACACTGAAGCTTTCTTT,CASIVGQGNTEAFF
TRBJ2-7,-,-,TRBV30,TGTGCCTGGACTCAGGGCCACGAGCAGTACTTC,CAWTQGHEQYF
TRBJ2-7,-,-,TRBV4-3,TGCGCCAGCAGCCAAGGTCAGGGGATGGCCTACGAGCAGTACTTC,CASSQGQGMAYEQYF
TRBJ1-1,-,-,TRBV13,TGTGCCAGCAGCTTCTTTCGGGTGAACACTGAAGCTTTCTTT,CASSFFRVNTEAFF
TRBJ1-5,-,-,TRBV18,TGTGCCAGCTCACCAGAGACAGGCCCCCAGCCCCAGCATTTT,CASSPETGPQPQHF
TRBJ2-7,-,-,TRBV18,TGTGCCAGCTCACCTCGAGGGTACGAGCAGTACTTC,CASSPRGYEQYF
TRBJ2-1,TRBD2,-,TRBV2,TGTGCCAGCATGTTGACTAGCTCGAGTGAGCAGTTCTTC,CASMLTSSSEQFF
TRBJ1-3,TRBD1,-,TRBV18,TGTGCCAGCTCACCTTACGGACAGGGTGGTGGAAACACCATATATTTT,CASSPYGQGGGNTIYF